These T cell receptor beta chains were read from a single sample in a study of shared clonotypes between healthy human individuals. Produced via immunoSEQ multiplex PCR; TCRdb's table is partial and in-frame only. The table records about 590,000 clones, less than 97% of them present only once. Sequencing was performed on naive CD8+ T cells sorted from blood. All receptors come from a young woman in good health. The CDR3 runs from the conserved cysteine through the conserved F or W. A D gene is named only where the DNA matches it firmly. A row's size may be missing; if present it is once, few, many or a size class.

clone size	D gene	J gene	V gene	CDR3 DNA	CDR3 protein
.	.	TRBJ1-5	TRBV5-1	TGCGCCAGCAGCTTAGAGGGCGGCAATCAGCCCCAGCATTTT	CASSLEGGNQPQHF
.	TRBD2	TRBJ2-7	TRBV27	TGTGCCAGCAGTTCAGGGACTAGCGGGCTCGAGCAGTACTTC	CASSSGTSGLEQYF
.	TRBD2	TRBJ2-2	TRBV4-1	TGCGCCAGCAGCCAAGTGCCGGGAGGCCGACCCGGGGAGCTGTTTTTT	CASSQVPGGRPGELFF
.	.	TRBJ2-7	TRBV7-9	TGTGCCAGCAAGAAAGGGAACGCCTACGAGCAGTACTTC	CASKKGNAYEQYF
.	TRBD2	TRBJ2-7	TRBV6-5	TGTGCCAGCAGTCCGACTAGCGGACCCACGGAGCAGTACTTC	CASSPTSGPTEQYF
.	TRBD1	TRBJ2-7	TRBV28	TGTGCCAGCAGTTCCCTCGGACAGGACTCCTACGAGCAGTACTTC	CASSSLGQDSYEQYF
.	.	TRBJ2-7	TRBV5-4	TGTGCCAGCAGCTTGAGGGGGGCCAGCTCCTACGAGCAGTACTTC	CASSLRGASSYEQYF
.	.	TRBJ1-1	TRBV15	TGTGCCACCAGCAGAGATTCGAACACTGAAGCTTTCTTT	CATSRDSNTEAFF
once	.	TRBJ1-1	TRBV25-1	TGTGCCAGCAGTAAGGGGTTGAGGACTGAAGCTTTCTTT	CASSKGLRTEAFF
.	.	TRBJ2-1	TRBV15	TGTGCCACCAGCTTCCTCACTAGTGGCAGTGAGCAGTTCTTC	CATSFLTSGSEQFF
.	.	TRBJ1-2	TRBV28	TGTGCCAGCAGTTTATACCCCGAGGCTACGGCTGGCTACACCTTC	CASSLYPEATAGYTF
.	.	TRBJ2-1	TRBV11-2	TGTGCCAGCAGCTTAGATTTTGTAACTAGCCGCGACAATGAGCAGTTCTTC	CASSLDFVTSRDNEQFF
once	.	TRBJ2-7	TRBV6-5	TGTGCCAGCAGTTGGGCAGGGGAGACCTACGAGCAGTACTTC	CASSWAGETYEQYF
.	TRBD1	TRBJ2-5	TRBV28	TGTGCCAGCAGTTCGCAGGGGGCGCGGGAGACCCAGTACTTC	CASSSQGARETQYF
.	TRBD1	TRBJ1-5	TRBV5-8	TGTGCCAGCAGCTTAGGGACAGGAGGAGGTCAGCCCCAGCATTTT	CASSLGTGGGQPQHF
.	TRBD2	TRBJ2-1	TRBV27	TGTGCCAGCAGTTTAGCGGGAGAAGGGTTGAATGAGCAGTTCTTC	CASSLAGEGLNEQFF
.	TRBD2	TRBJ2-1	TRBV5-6	TGTGCCAGCAGCTCACCTCCGTGGCGGGAGGGTGTCGATGAGCAGTTCTTC	CASSSPPWREGVDEQFF
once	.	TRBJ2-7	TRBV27	TGTGCCAGCAGTTTCGGACAGTCGCGGACCTACGAGCAGTACTTC	CASSFGQSRTYEQYF
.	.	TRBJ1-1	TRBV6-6	TGTGCCAGCAGTCAACAGCTGAACACTGAAGCTTTCTTT	CASSQQLNTEAFF
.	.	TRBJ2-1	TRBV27	TGTGCCAGCAGTCCCCAGTTGAATGAGCAGTTCTTC	CASSPQLNEQFF
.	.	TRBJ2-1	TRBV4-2	TGTGCCAGCAGTCAGATCCCGGACCAGGGGAATGAGCAGTTCTTC	CASSQIPDQGNEQFF
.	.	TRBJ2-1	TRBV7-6	TGTGCCAGCAGCTTTAACAGCCCCGGAGTCTACAATGAGCAGTTCTTC	CASSFNSPGVYNEQFF
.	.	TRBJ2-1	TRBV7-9	TGTGCCAGCACCGATACTAGCCGGGACAATGAGCAGTTCTTC	CASTDTSRDNEQFF
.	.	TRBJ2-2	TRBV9	TGTGCCAGCAGCGAGACAGGAGACCTCCCCGGGGAGCTGTTTTTT	CASSETGDLPGELFF
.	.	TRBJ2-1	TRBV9	TGTGCCAGCAGCGTAGGATCCCAGTTCTACAATGAGCAGTTCTTC	CASSVGSQFYNEQFF
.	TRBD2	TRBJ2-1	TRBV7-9	TGTGCCAGCACTCCCTTCCTAGGACTAGCGGGAAATGAGCAGTTCTTC	CASTPFLGLAGNEQFF
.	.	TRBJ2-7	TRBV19	TGTGCCAGTAGTATAGACCGGGGACCAAGCATTAACGAGCAGTACTTC	CASSIDRGPSINEQYF
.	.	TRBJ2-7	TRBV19	TGTGCCAGTAGTATCGGTCAGGGCTCCTACGAGCAGTACTTC	CASSIGQGSYEQYF
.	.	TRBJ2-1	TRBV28	TGTGCCAGCAGTAGGGACCGCCGATCGAGCTCCTACAATGAGCAGTTCTTC	CASSRDRRSSSYNEQFF
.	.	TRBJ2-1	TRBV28	TGTGCCAGCAGCCCCAACCCGTTCTTC	CASSPNPFF
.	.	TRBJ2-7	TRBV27	TGTGCCAGCAGTTTCGAGCCAGGTCTAAACCCCTACGAGCAGTACTTC	CASSFEPGLNPYEQYF
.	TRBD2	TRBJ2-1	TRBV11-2	TGTGCCAGCAGCCCCCCCGGGGGCGGGAGGGCCCACAATGAGCAGTTCTTC	CASSPPGGGRAHNEQFF
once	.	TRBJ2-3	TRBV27	TGTGCCAGCAGTTTATCCCGGACTGAATGGCCAGATACGCAGTATTTT	CASSLSRTEWPDTQYF
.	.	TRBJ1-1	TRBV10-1	TGCGCCGGCCCCAGGCCGAACACTGAAGCTTTCTTT	CAGPRPNTEAFF
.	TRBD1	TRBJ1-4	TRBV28	TGTGCCAGCAGTTCCGGACAGGGAACCGCAACTAATGAAAAACTGTTTTTT	CASSSGQGTATNEKLFF
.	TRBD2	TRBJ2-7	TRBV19	TGTGCCAGTAGTGCTGCGGGAGGGGGCGTTTACGAGCAGTACTTC	CASSAAGGGVYEQYF
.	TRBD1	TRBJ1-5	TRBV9	TGTGCCAGCAAAACGGGACAGGGGTTCAGGGAGCCCCAGCATTTT	CASKTGQGFREPQHF
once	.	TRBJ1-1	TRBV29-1	TGCAGCGTTGATCCCGGGTCGGGGCGGGTTGTGAACACTGAAGCTTTCTTT	CSVDPGSGRVVNTEAFF
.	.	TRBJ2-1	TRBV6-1	TGTGCCAGCACTGGGGGCCAGGGGTATGAGCAGTTCTTC	CASTGGQGYEQFF